This is a list of T cell receptor beta chains from one sample in a study of cytomegalovirus exposure and HLA in healthy donors. The assay was immunoSEQ multiplex PCR, and TCRdb's table has in-frame clones only and misses some. Seen in this sample are about 72,000 clones; the ten most common clones hold 2.7%. Source material: PBMCs. Every receptor here comes from a man between 40 and 49 years old in good health and CMV-seronegative. The CDR3 runs from the conserved cysteine through the conserved F or W. The D gene is left open where the match is weak.

J	V	D	CDR3	DNA
TRBJ1-2	TRBV9	-	CASSRGGGGYTF	TGTGCCAGCAGTAGGGGAGGCGGGGGCTACACCTTC
TRBJ2-7	TRBV5-1	TRBD1	CASSLASGTGGYEQYF	TGCGCCAGCAGCTTGGCCAGCGGGACAGGGGGCTACGAGCAGTACTTC
TRBJ2-5	TRBV9	TRBD1	CASSVGDSRETQYF	TGTGCCAGCAGCGTAGGGGACAGCAGGGAGACCCAGTACTTC
TRBJ1-5	TRBV7-9	TRBD1	CASSSGQGVQPQHF	TGTGCCAGCAGCTCCGGGCAGGGGGTTCAGCCCCAGCATTTT
TRBJ2-7	TRBV4-1	-	CASSHPTGTYEQYF	TGCGCCAGCAGCCACCCAACAGGGACCTACGAGCAGTACTTC
TRBJ1-6	TRBV9	TRBD1	CASSPQGVNTSPLHF	TGTGCCAGCAGCCCACAGGGGGTAAACACTTCACCCCTCCACTTT
TRBJ1-3	TRBV2	-	CASSASSGGNTIYF	TGTGCCAGCAGTGCTTCGTCAGGGGGAAACACCATATATTTT
TRBJ2-3	TRBV9	TRBD2	CASSVGGGATDTQYF	TGTGCCAGCAGCGTAGGCGGGGGGGCCACAGATACGCAGTATTTT
TRBJ1-5	TRBV28	-	CATHGGVSNQPQHF	TGTGCCACCCACGGGGGGGTTAGCAATCAGCCCCAGCATTTT
TRBJ2-3	TRBV18	-	CASSPSQGQRDTQYF	TGTGCCAGCTCACCCAGCCAGGGGCAGAGAGATACGCAGTATTTT
TRBJ1-1	TRBV5-1	-	CASSLAGGGRGNTEAFF	TGCGCCAGCAGCTTGGCTGGGGGGGGCAGGGGAAACACTGAAGCTTTCTTT
TRBJ2-3	TRBV6-4	TRBD2	CASSETSGTDTQYF	TGTGCCAGCAGTGAGACTAGCGGCACAGATACGCAGTATTTT
TRBJ2-5	TRBV7-2	-	CASSPNRAGREAQYF	TGTGCCAGCAGCCCCAATCGGGCGGGACGAGAGGCCCAGTACTTC
TRBJ2-5	TRBV2	-	CASRVDGGQYF	TGTGCCAGCAGGGTCGACGGGGGCCAGTACTTC
TRBJ2-5	TRBV5-6	TRBD2	CASSSLGLAGAGETQYF	TGTGCCAGCAGCTCCCTCGGACTAGCGGGGGCGGGAGAGACCCAGTACTTC
TRBJ1-1	TRBV12-5	TRBD1	CASGLEGGQGALMNTEAFF	TGTGCTAGTGGTTTGGAGGGGGGACAGGGGGCCCTTATGAACACTGAAGCTTTCTTT
TRBJ2-7	TRBV13	-	CASSLEGHGNLYEQYF	TGTGCCAGCAGCTTAGAGGGACACGGAAACCTTTACGAGCAGTACTTC
TRBJ1-4	TRBV6-1	TRBD1	CASKGQGANEKLFF	TGTGCCAGCAAAGGACAGGGGGCTAATGAAAAACTGTTTTTT
TRBJ1-2	TRBV28	-	CAGQGRVTWTF	TGTGCCGGGCAGGGTCGGGTAACGTGGACCTTC
TRBJ1-1	TRBV11-3	TRBD1	CASSLGGQGTEAFF	TGTGCCAGCAGTTTAGGGGGACAGGGCACTGAAGCTTTCTTT
TRBJ1-5	TRBV28	-	CASSLVNSNQPQHF	TGTGCCAGCAGTTTAGTCAATAGCAATCAGCCCCAGCATTTT
TRBJ2-7	TRBV11-1	-	CASSLGGYREDEQYF	TGTGCCAGCAGCTTAGGAGGGTACCGGGAAGACGAGCAGTACTTC
TRBJ1-3	TRBV6-5	TRBD1	CASSSGGLRGNTIYF	TGTGCCAGCAGTTCAGGGGGCCTAAGGGGAAACACCATATATTTT
TRBJ2-7	TRBV11-3	TRBD1	CAIDSWRQGYEQYF	TGTGCCATCGATTCCTGGCGACAGGGGTACGAGCAGTACTTC
TRBJ1-1	TRBV5-1	-	CAIPFYPGRPERTGTEAFF	TGCGCCATCCCCTTCTATCCGGGGAGACCCGAACGTACGGGTACTGAAGCTTTCTTT
TRBJ2-7	TRBV15	-	CATSGRDTLYEQYF	TGTGCCACCAGCGGCCGGGACACCCTCTACGAGCAGTACTTC
TRBJ1-5	TRBV27	-	CASSPWDTGNQPQHF	TGTGCCAGCAGTCCCTGGGACACGGGCAATCAGCCCCAGCATTTT
TRBJ2-7	TRBV2	-	CASSERAFPYEQYF	TGTGCCAGCAGTGAGAGGGCTTTTCCCTACGAGCAGTACTTC
TRBJ1-2	TRBV10-3	TRBD1	CAISVTGTGDIYGYTF	TGTGCCATCAGTGTCACCGGGACAGGGGACATCTATGGCTACACCTTC
TRBJ1-4	TRBV5-1	-	CASSPGERGEKLFF	TGCGCCAGCAGCCCCGGGGAGAGAGGTGAAAAACTGTTTTTT
TRBJ1-2	TRBV6-4	TRBD1	CASSRTGVDGGYTF	TGTGCCAGCAGTCGGACAGGGGTCGATGGTGGCTACACCTTC
TRBJ1-3	TRBV30	TRBD1	CAWDRANSGNTIYF	TGTGCCTGGGACAGGGCTAACTCTGGAAACACCATATATTTT
TRBJ2-5	TRBV29-1	-	CSVVSGLRETQYF	TGCAGCGTTGTTTCAGGGCTCAGGGAGACCCAGTACTTC
TRBJ1-2	TRBV6-5	-	CASSRSRSGSYGYTF	TGTGCCAGCAGCCGCTCCCGGTCTGGGAGCTATGGCTACACCTTC
TRBJ2-3	TRBV19	TRBD2	CASSIFSLAGGLDTQYF	TGTGCCAGTAGTATTTTCTCCCTAGCGGGGGGACTAGATACGCAGTATTTT
TRBJ2-3	TRBV2	TRBD2	CASSESAGGPDTQYF	TGTGCCAGCAGTGAATCAGCGGGGGGGCCGGATACGCAGTATTTT
TRBJ1-4	TRBV7-8	-	CASSFEVQGNEKLFF	TGTGCCAGCAGCTTCGAAGTCCAGGGTAATGAAAAACTGTTTTTT
TRBJ2-2	TRBV2	TRBD1	CASRSGGANTGELFF	TGTGCCAGCAGATCAGGGGGCGCGAACACCGGGGAGCTGTTTTTT
TRBJ1-6	TRBV19	-	CASTSQGLDNSPLHF	TGTGCCAGTACGTCCCAGGGGTTGGATAATTCACCCCTCCACTTT
TRBJ1-2	TRBV7-8	-	CASSPVGAGYGYTF	TGTGCCAGCAGCCCGGTAGGGGCAGGCTATGGCTACACCTTC
TRBJ1-2	TRBV7-8	-	CASSLRWTLYGYTF	TGTGCCAGCAGCCTTAGGTGGACACTCTATGGCTACACCTTC
TRBJ2-7	TRBV6-5	TRBD2	CASSSGTSGATYEQYF	TGTGCCAGCAGTTCTGGGACTAGCGGGGCGACCTACGAGCAGTACTTC
TRBJ2-3	TRBV5-6	TRBD2	CASRRGAGADTQYF	TGTGCCAGCAGGAGGGGAGCGGGGGCGGATACGCAGTATTTT
TRBJ2-1	TRBV5-4	TRBD2	CASSPGTSGGEQFF	TGTGCCAGCAGCCCCGGGACTAGCGGGGGTGAGCAGTTCTTC
TRBJ1-5	TRBV12-5	-	CASGLVLGSFSNQPQHF	TGTGCTAGTGGTTTGGTACTGGGCAGCTTTAGCAATCAGCCCCAGCATTTT
TRBJ1-1	TRBV5-1	TRBD1	CASSAPGTGVGEAFF	TGCGCCAGCAGCGCCCCCGGGACAGGGGTTGGAGAAGCTTTCTTT
TRBJ1-1	TRBV7-3	-	CASSRREDTEAFF	TGTGCCAGCAGCCGCCGGGAGGACACTGAAGCTTTCTTT
TRBJ1-6	TRBV7-9	-	CASSFPPDRFGVSPLHF	TGTGCCAGCAGCTTTCCCCCCGACAGGTTTGGAGTTTCACCCCTCCACTTT
TRBJ2-4	TRBV5-6	TRBD1	CASSGWDSEAQYF	TGTGCCAGCAGCGGCTGGGACAGCGAGGCTCAGTACTTC
TRBJ1-6	TRBV6-5	TRBD1	CASSYTGQGNSPLHF	TGTGCCAGCAGTTACACGGGACAGGGTAATTCACCCCTCCACTTT
TRBJ1-2	TRBV4-2	TRBD1	CASSQPTQGADGYTF	TGTGCCAGCAGCCAACCCACACAGGGGGCCGATGGCTACACCTTC
TRBJ2-5	TRBV7-8	-	CASSSRRSQETQYF	TGTGCCAGCAGCTCGCGTCGGAGCCAAGAGACCCAGTACTTC
TRBJ1-2	TRBV30	TRBD1	CAWTAGGGYTF	TGTGCCTGGACGGCAGGGGGTGGCTACACCTTC